The 3 T cell receptor beta chains reported below all come from one sample, sequenced in a study of response to subunit inactivated influenza vaccine (dated by TCRdb to 2016 to 2018). The library was built by means of RT-PCR. TCRdb lists the instrument as Illumina HiSeq 2500. In TCRdb, the public reads were trimmed at Q25 with fastp and aligned with MiXCR, with productive beta chains retained. Each entry is one CDR3 protein sequence, shown with its most common DNA and genes. In this sample the table shows about 540,000 distinct CDR3 sequences, around 25% of which occur a single time. The ten largest clones add up to 2.5% to 3% of the sample. These data also featured in a second study, about T cells expressing NK-cell markers. The second paper states: TCR beta cDNA libraries were prepared using 5'RACE template switching, which introduced a universal primer site and unique molecular identifiers.

The sample here was CD4+ T cells sorted from PBMCs, taken approximately 13 days after vaccination. The receptors shown here come from a man aged 45-60 years who received an inactivated influenza vaccine. Donor details come from another sample of the same person, matched by shared clones.

This clonotype was recorded a few times. The genes are TRBV2 and TRBJ2-1, with 13 bases that match TRBD2. The length of the CDR3 is 16 residues. The germline V gene encodes CDR1 SNHLY and CDR2 FYNNEI. Trimming took 4 bases from V and 9 from J; bases not matched to a gene: 9. The CDR3 DNA reads TGTGCCAGCAGTGCCTCCGGGACTAGCGGGATGCGTGAGCAGTTCTTC. Its translation is CASSASGTSGMREQFF.

This clonotype has just a few counts. V usage is TRBV24-1 and J usage is TRBJ1-1; maybe TRBD1 (5 bases). This CDR3 is built from 14 residues. CDR1 and CDR2 from the germline V gene are KGHDR and SFDVKD. Trimming took 3 bases from V and 5 from J, leaving 12 bases between them. The chain's CDR3 is CATSDARDPTEAFF. The CDR3, as DNA: TGTGCCACCAGTGATGCCCGGGACCCTACTGAAGCTTTCTTT.

This clonotype was seen more than once but under ten times. V usage is TRBV4-3 and J usage is TRBJ2-2; TRBD2 matches 7 bases. J gave up 0 bases and V 0 bases, and 4 bases lay outside the gene matches. This CDR3 has 17 residues. Looked up from germline, CDR1 is LGHNA and CDR2 is YSLEER. The CDR3 DNA is TGCGCCAGCAGCCAAGATCGCGGGGGTGCGAACACCGGGGAGCTGTTTTTT. Translating gives CASSQDRGGANTGELFF.